This TCR beta chain was captured in a study of STAT5B mutations in CD4+ large granular lymphocyte leukemia. Control samples were healthy donors' buffy coats. In the study's own analysis: Lowest detectable productive clonotype frequency was 2.59 x 10-5. Produced via immunoSEQ multiplex PCR; TCRdb's table is partial and in-frame only. V and J calls and clone size are as listed in that table; D and trimming were resolved from the DNA. The table shows under 30,000 clones, with about 81% occurring only once. Sequenced material: CD4+ T cells from blood buffy coats. This clonotype originated in a human donor in good health.

CDR3 region: CASSQGSKCTKSGQRLTF. The CDR3 region has the DNA TGTGCCAGCAGCCAAGGGAGTAAGTGCACAAAGTCGGGCCAACGTCTGACTTTC. This chain uses TRBV7-7 with TRBJ2-6; maybe TRBD2 (5 bases). The CDR3 loop spans 18 amino acids. CDR1 and CDR2 (germline): SSHAT, FNYEAQ (reference sequence). Trimming took off 5 bases at V and 16 bases at J, with 33 bases between the two ends.